This T cell receptor (beta chain) was captured by sequencing in a study of blood T cell repertoires in COVID-19. On the study more broadly: Samples representing acute and convalescent COVID-19 were sourced from the United States, Italy and Spain.

Those enrolled, adults aged roughly 18 to 89 years, came from 24 US areas. Exposed study participants had met a COVID-19 case within 2 weeks before entry. Here immunoSEQ multiplex PCR was the method, and the copy in TCRdb shows in-frame clones only, minus some. Here the sample spans 150,000 or so clones, 75% to 90% being singletons. Input material: PBMCs or T cells enriched from blood (not recorded which). The TCR originated in a woman between 40 and 50 years old who had been exposed to COVID-19.

The CDR3 bases are TGCGCCAGCAGCCCCGGGACAGGGGGCGCGTATGCTGGCTACACCTTC. Translating gives CASSPGTGGAYAGYTF. The chain recombines TRBV5-1 with TRBJ1-2; 12 nucleotides agree with TRBD1. Trimming at V came to 4 bases and at J to 7 bases, leaving 11 bases not matched to a gene. The CDR3 extends over 16 amino acids. Germline lookup yields CDR1 SGHRS and CDR2 YFSETQ.